Listed below are T cell receptor beta chains from one sample, sequenced in a study of blood T cell repertoires in COVID-19. TCRdb keeps only in-frame clones here, not all; method: immunoSEQ multiplex PCR. This sample has 150,000 to 200,000 clones, with 70% to 90% found just once. Sequencing input: peripheral blood. Receptors were obtained from a woman aged 30 to 39 with acute or convalescent COVID-19. CDR3s include the opening cysteine and the closing phenylalanine or tryptophan. Clone size appears in some rows only: once, few, many, or a class for an expanded clone.

>TRBV18|TRBJ2-3|NA
CASSLLALRATDTQYF
>TRBV6-5|TRBJ2-1|NA
CASIFTPYNEQFF
>TRBV19|TRBJ2-7|NA
CASSQGTVTYEQYF
>TRBV7-9|TRBJ2-2|NA
CASSLGEIGAGELFF
>TRBV5-8|TRBJ1-5|once
CASSYSYSNQPQHF
>TRBV30|TRBJ1-5|NA
CAWSSPGGAYQPQHF
>TRBV15|TRBJ1-6|once
CATSRDRPPYNSPLHF
>TRBV2|TRBJ1-5|NA
CASSDDRLQPQHF
>TRBV15|TRBJ2-5|NA
CATSRDQETQYF
>TRBV5-6|TRBJ1-2|NA
CASSLTAGYTF
>TRBV7-8|TRBJ2-5|NA
CASSLAARGRETQYF
>TRBV2|TRBJ1-1|NA
CASSVMGLNTEAFF
>TRBV5-1|TRBJ2-5|NA
CASSLLASGTQETQYF
>TRBV5-1|TRBJ2-6|NA
CASSLDPQGVTGANVLTF
>TRBV7-9|TRBJ1-4|NA
CASSVRQGDEKLFF
>TRBV9|TRBJ2-5|NA
CASSVGGRGETQYF
>TRBV4-1|TRBJ1-5|NA
CASSQGIRTGSNQPQHF
>TRBV5-1|TRBJ1-3|NA
CASSPTGRGNTIYF
>TRBV9|TRBJ1-2|NA
CASSVGGRGYTF
>TRBV7-8|TRBJ2-1|NA
CASSLVTRLREQFF
>TRBV6-6|TRBJ2-7|NA
CASSYSSRLYEQYF
>TRBV9|TRBJ1-5|NA
CASKRNSNQPQHF
>TRBV5-1|TRBJ2-3|NA
CASRSRSTDTQYF
>TRBV6-6|TRBJ2-5|NA
CASSYHRLTGETQYF
>TRBV28|TRBJ1-2|NA
CASSSGTYGYTF
>TRBV6-5|TRBJ2-3|NA
CASSSRQTFTDTQYF